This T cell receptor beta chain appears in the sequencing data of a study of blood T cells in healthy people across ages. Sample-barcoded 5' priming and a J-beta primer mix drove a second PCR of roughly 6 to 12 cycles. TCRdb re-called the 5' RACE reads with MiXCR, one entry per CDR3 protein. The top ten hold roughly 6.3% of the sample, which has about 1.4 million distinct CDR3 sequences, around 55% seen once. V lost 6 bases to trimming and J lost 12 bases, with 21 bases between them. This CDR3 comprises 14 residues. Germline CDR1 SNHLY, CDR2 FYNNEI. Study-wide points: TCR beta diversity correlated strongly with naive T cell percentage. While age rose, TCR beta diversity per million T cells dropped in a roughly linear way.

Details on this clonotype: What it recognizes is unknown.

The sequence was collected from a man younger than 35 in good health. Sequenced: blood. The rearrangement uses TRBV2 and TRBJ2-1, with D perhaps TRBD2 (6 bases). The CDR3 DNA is TGTGCCAGCAGGCCGGGGACTGAGGGACCCGGGCAGTTCTTC. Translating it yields CASRPGTEGPGQFF.